A selection of T cell receptor beta chains follows, all from one sample in a study of shared clonotypes between healthy human individuals. Profiling relied on immunoSEQ multiplex PCR, and the TCRdb table lists in-frame clones only, not all of them. The sample lists roughly 1,600,000 clones; approximately 98.5% were seen once. Sequenced sample: naive CD4+ T cells sorted from blood. The receptors stem from a man aged 25 to 40 in good health. CDR3s include the opening cysteine and the closing phenylalanine or tryptophan. D genes are given only for firm matches. Clone size, where shown, is once, few, many, or a class for clones that have expanded.

V gene	J gene	D gene	clone size	CDR3 length	CDR3 DNA	CDR3 protein
TRBV6-5	TRBJ2-2	NA	once	14	TGTGCCAGCAGCTCGCTTGGCAGTTCCCGGGAGCTGTTTTTT	CASSSLGSSRELFF
TRBV11-3	TRBJ2-7	NA	NA	15	TGTGCCAGCAGCTTATTTAGCGGATCGACCTACGAGCAGTACTTC	CASSLFSGSTYEQYF
TRBV27	TRBJ1-2	NA	NA	14	TGTGCCAGCAGTCCCATGGACTCGGGCTATGGCTACACCTTC	CASSPMDSGYGYTF
TRBV28	TRBJ1-1	TRBD1	NA	16	TGTGCCAGCTCTCGACCCGGGACAGGGGGCAACACTGAAGCTTTCTTT	CASSRPGTGGNTEAFF
TRBV9	TRBJ1-2	NA	NA	14	TGTGCCAGCAGCGTAGAGGCGGGGACCTATGGCTACACCTTC	CASSVEAGTYGYTF
TRBV27	TRBJ2-3	TRBD2	NA	17	TGTGCCAGCAGTTCATCCGGGACTAGACCTAGCACAGATACGCAGTATTTT	CASSSSGTRPSTDTQYF
TRBV9	TRBJ2-2	NA	NA	15	TGTGCCAGCAGCGTTACCGCCGCGAACACCGGGGAGCTGTTTTTT	CASSVTAANTGELFF
TRBV27	TRBJ2-7	TRBD2	NA	14	TGTGCCAGCAGTAGACTAGCGGCTTCCTACGAGCAGTACTTC	CASSRLAASYEQYF
TRBV5-6	TRBJ2-1	TRBD2	NA	16	TGTGCCAGCAGCTCGGTGCGGGAGGGCCGATACAATGAGCAGTTCTTC	CASSSVREGRYNEQFF
TRBV5-4	TRBJ2-7	NA	NA	13	TGTGCCAGCAGGGAGCGGCCTGGGTACGAGCAGTACTTC	CASRERPGYEQYF
TRBV19	TRBJ2-7	TRBD2	NA	14	TGTGCCAGCCGGACTAGCGGGAGTTCCTACGAGCAGTACTTC	CASRTSGSSYEQYF